The source of this T cell receptor beta chain is a study of blood T cells in healthy people across ages. A second about 6 to 11 cycle PCR used barcoded and J-beta primers. TCRdb processed the 5' RACE reads anew with MiXCR; each CDR3 protein has one entry. The sample contains approximately 670,000 distinct CDR3 sequences, approximately 40% of which appear only once. This clonotype has more than one count but fewer than ten. CDR3 size: 18 residues. Trimming shortened V by 0 bases and J by 4 bases, and 20 bases separated the two germline ends. Germline V lookup: CDR1 SGHRS, CDR2 YFSETQ. Each individual donor underwent a draw of approximately 10 milliliters of peripheral blood.

This clonotype originated in an elderly man in good health. The sequenced material came from blood. The genes are TRBV5-1 and TRBJ2-1; a possible D gene is TRBD2 (6 bases). This CDR3 reads CASSLEDSAAGWYNEQFF. In nucleotides, the CDR3 is TGCGCCAGCAGCTTGGAAGACTCCGCTGCGGGGTGGTACAATGAGCAGTTCTTC.